Listed below are T cell receptor beta chains from one sample, sequenced in a study of blood T cell repertoires in COVID-19. The protocol was immunoSEQ multiplex PCR, while the TCRdb copy is restricted to in-frame clones and leaves out a portion. This sample has more than 200,000 clones; less than 85% occur once, and the top ten carry about 5.3%. The sequenced sample was peripheral blood. The receptors here all came from an elderly woman with active or convalescent COVID-19. Both conserved end residues are part of each CDR3. The size field is filled for only some rows; it gives once, few, many or a size class.

>TRBJ1-1|TRBV5-6|NA
CASSFSRERAEAFF
>TRBJ1-1|TRBV7-9|NA
CASSRGQGSEAFF
>TRBJ1-2|TRBV15|NA
CATSLLGQGVLVYGYTF
>TRBJ1-2|TRBV5-6|NA
CASSLETGASYGYTF
>TRBJ1-2|TRBV28|NA
CASRRGGANYGYTF
>TRBJ1-5|TRBV28|NA
CASSSLPLELSNQPQHF
>TRBJ1-2|TRBV7-9|NA
CASSSGTGKGYGYTF
>TRBJ1-4|TRBV6-1|NA
CASSAQVQGTNEKLFF
>TRBJ2-4|TRBV6-2/TRBV6-3|NA
CASSGPSRSGGAKNIQYF
>TRBJ1-5|TRBV4-2|once
CASSPEMQHF
>TRBJ1-5|TRBV19|NA
CASSIDGTGFRLSNQPQHF
>TRBJ1-1|TRBV28|few
CASRRGQGAFEAFF
>TRBJ1-4|TRBV7-9|NA
CASSLGLSGEKLFF
>TRBJ2-1|TRBV5-1|NA
CASSSDDGDNEQFF
>TRBJ2-7|TRBV5-4|few
CASSFKGAPEQYF
>TRBJ2-7|TRBV6-1|NA
CASSEKGVGDF
>TRBJ1-5|TRBV3-1/TRBV3-2|NA
CASSPGQGNQPQHF
>TRBJ1-4|TRBV9|NA
CASSRTQGNEKLFF
>TRBJ1-2|TRBV7-2|once
CASSSFSRDGYTF
>TRBJ1-1|TRBV5-1|NA
CASSLEFRENTEAFF
>TRBJ2-5|TRBV7-9|few
CASSLFGPDQETQYF
>TRBJ1-1|TRBV30|NA
CAWNRDRGSTEAFF